A selection of T cell receptor beta chains follows, all from one sample in a study of spatial heterogeneity in lung cancer. TCRdb re-called the 5' RACE reads through MiXCR, storing one row per CDR3 protein. The sample consists of roughly 49,000 distinct CDR3 sequences, about 7% of them appearing once. The sample here was PBMCs, taken at surgery. The receptors stem from a female donor with early-stage non-small cell lung cancer. Each CDR3 is given with its conserved first and last residue. Fields, in order: V gene, J gene, D gene, CDR3 protein. The D gene is left open where the match is weak.

V: TRBV20-1
J: TRBJ2-3
D: TRBD2
CDR3: CSASLAESTDTQYF

V: TRBV13
J: TRBJ2-1
D: TRBD2
CDR3: CASGPWGSGGRNEQFF

V: TRBV4-2
J: TRBJ2-7
D: TRBD2
CDR3: CASSQAILAGGVLKQYF

V: TRBV20-1
J: TRBJ2-7
D: .
CDR3: CSARDPSGKDYEQYF

V: TRBV5-6
J: TRBJ2-1
D: .
CDR3: CASSYPDRGEQFF

V: TRBV5-1
J: TRBJ2-7
D: .
CDR3: CASSLTGPLSYEQYF

V: TRBV7-2
J: TRBJ2-1
D: TRBD2
CDR3: CASSRREGLEVNEQFF

V: TRBV14
J: TRBJ2-7
D: .
CDR3: CASSQGSTYEQYF

V: TRBV5-5
J: TRBJ1-1
D: .
CDR3: CASSLDTMNTEAFF

V: TRBV2
J: TRBJ1-2
D: TRBD1
CDR3: CASIRDRALASYGYTF

V: TRBV5-1
J: TRBJ1-4
D: TRBD1
CDR3: CASSLRQGNEKLFF

V: TRBV9
J: TRBJ2-3
D: TRBD2
CDR3: CASSAWVAGGADTQYF

V: TRBV3-1
J: TRBJ2-1
D: .
CDR3: CASSQVLGAEQFF

V: TRBV7-9
J: TRBJ1-5
D: .
CDR3: CASTRGASNQPQHF

V: TRBV10-3
J: TRBJ2-3
D: .
CDR3: CAIGGPNVDTQYF